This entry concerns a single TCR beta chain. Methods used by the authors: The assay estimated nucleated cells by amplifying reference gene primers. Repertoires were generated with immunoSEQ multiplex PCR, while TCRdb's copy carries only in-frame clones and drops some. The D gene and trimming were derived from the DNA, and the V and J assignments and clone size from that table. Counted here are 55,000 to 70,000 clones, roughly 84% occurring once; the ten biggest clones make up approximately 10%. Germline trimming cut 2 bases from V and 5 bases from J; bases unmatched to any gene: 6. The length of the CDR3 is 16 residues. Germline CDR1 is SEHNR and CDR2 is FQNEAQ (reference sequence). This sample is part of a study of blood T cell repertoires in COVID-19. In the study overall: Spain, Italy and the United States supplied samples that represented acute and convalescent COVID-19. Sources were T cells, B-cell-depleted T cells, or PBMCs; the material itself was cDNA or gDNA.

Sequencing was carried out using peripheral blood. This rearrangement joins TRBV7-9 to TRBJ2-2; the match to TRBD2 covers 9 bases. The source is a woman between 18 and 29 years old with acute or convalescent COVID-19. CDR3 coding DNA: TGTGCCAGCAGCTTAACAGCGGGAGGTCGGACCGGGGAGCTGTTTTTT. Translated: CASSLTAGGRTGELFF. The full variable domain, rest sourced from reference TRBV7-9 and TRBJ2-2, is DTGVSQNPRHKITKRGQNVTFRCDPISEHNRLYWYRQTLGQGPEFLTYFQNEAQLEKSRLLSDRFSAERPKGSFSTLEIQRTEQGDSAMYLCASSLTAGGRTGELFFGEGSRLTVL.